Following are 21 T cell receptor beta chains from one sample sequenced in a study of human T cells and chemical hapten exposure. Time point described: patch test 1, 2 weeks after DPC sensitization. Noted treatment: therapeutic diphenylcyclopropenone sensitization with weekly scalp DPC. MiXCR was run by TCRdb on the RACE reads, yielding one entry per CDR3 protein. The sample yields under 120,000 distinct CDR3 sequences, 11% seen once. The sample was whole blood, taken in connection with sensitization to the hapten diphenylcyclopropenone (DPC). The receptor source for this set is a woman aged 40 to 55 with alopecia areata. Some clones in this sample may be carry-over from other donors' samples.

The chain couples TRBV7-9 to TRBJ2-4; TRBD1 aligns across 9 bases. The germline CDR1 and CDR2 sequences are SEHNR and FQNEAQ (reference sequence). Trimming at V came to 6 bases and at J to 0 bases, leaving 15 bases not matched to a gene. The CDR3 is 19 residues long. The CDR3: CASRWKQGAHRIAKNIQYF. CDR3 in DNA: TGTGCCAGCAGATGGAAACAGGGGGCGCATAGGATAGCCAAAAACATTCAGTACTTC. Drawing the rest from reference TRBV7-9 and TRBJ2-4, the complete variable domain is DTGVSQNPRHKITKRGQNVTFRCDPISEHNRLYWYRQTLGQGPEFLTYFQNEAQLEKSRLLSDRFSAERPKGSFSTLEIQRTEQGDSAMYLCASRWKQGAHRIAKNIQYFGAGTRLSVL.

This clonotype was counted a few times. The CDR3 spells CATSDPGQGDTEAFF. CDR3 nucleotides: TGTGCCACCAGTGACCCTGGACAGGGGGACACTGAAGCTTTCTTT. The chain uses TRBV24-1 and TRBJ1-1; TRBD1 matches at 10 bases. With V trimmed by 4 bases and J by 3 bases, 4 bases remained unmatched. The CDR3 is made up of 15 amino acids. Germline V CDR1 and CDR2: KGHDR, SFDVKD.

For the CDR3, the DNA is TGTGCCAGCAGCGACTCGACAGACTGGCAGTTCTTC. This gives the protein CASSDSTDWQFF. The rearrangement joins TRBV11-2 to TRBJ2-1, with a weak D call TRBD1 (5 bases). Germline lookup yields CDR1 SGHAT and CDR2 FQNNGV. This CDR3 is built from 12 residues. Trimming removed 5 bases from V and 12 bases from J, with 14 bases in between.

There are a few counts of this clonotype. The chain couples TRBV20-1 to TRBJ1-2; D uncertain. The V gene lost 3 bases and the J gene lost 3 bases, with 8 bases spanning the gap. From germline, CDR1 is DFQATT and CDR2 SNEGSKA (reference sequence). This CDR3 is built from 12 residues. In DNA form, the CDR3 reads TGCAGTGCTAGGGCCGACCACTATGGCTACACCTTC. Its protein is CSARADHYGYTF.

The CDR3 sequence: CSAINNAGNSYEQYF. CDR3 sequence (DNA): TGCAGTGCGATAAATAACGCGGGGAACTCCTACGAGCAGTACTTC. This chain links TRBV20-1 with TRBJ2-7, with TRBD2 as a possible D gene (6 bases). This CDR3 spans 15 amino acids. V dropped 6 bases and J dropped 0 bases, with 18 bases sitting between them. Germline loops: CDR1 DFQATT, CDR2 SNEGSKA (reference sequence).

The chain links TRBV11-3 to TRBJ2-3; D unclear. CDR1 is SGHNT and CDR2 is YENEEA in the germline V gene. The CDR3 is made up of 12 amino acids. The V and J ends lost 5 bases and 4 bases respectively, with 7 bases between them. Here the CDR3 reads CASSQTPDTQYF. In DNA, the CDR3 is TGTGCCAGCAGCCAGACCCCAGATACGCAGTATTTT.

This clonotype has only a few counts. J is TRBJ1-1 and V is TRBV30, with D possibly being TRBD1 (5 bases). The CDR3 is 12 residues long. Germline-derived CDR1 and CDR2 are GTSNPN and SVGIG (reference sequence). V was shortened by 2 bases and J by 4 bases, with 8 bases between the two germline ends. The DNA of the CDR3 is TGTGCCTGGAGTTTTAGGGGCACTGAAGCTTTCTTT. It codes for CAWSFRGTEAFF.

In DNA, the CDR3 is TGTGCCTGGAGTGTATGGGACAGGTCCTCCTACGAGCAGTACTTC. Its protein is CAWSVWDRSSYEQYF. The rearrangement uses TRBV30 and TRBJ2-7; 8 bases line up with TRBD1. Germline V gene data show CDR1 as GTSNPN and CDR2 as SVGIG (reference sequence). V trimming: 0 bases; J trimming: 0 bases; junction bases outside the gene matches: 4. The CDR3 totals 15 residues.

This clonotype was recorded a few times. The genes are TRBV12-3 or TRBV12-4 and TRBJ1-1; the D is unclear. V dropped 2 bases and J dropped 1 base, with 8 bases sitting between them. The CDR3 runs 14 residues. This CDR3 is CASSLKAQNTEAFF. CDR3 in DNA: TGTGCCAGCAGTTTAAAAGCTCAGAACACTGAAGCTTTCTTT.

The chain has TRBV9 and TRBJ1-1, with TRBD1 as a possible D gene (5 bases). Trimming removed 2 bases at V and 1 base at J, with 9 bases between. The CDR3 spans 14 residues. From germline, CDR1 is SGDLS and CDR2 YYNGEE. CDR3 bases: TGTGCCAGCAGCGTTTCCGGACAGAACACTGAAGCTTTCTTT. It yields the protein CASSVSGQNTEAFF.

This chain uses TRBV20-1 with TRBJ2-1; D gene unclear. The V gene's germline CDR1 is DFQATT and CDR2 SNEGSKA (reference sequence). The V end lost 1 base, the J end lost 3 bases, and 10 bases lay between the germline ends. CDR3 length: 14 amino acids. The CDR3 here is CSARGLAGYNEQFF. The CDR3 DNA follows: TGCAGTGCTAGAGGTTTGGCTGGCTACAATGAGCAGTTCTTC.

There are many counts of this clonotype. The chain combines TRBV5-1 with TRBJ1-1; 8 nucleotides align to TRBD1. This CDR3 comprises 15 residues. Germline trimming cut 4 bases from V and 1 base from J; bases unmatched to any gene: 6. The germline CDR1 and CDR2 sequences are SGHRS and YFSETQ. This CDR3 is CASSKGTGPNTEAFF. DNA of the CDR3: TGCGCCAGCAGCAAAGGGACAGGCCCGAACACTGAAGCTTTCTTT.

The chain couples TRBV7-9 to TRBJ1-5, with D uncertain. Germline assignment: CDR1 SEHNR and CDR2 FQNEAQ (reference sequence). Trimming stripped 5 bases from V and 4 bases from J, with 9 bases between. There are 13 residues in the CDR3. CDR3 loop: CASSQEENQPQHF. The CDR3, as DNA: TGTGCCAGCAGCCAAGAGGAGAATCAGCCCCAGCATTTT.

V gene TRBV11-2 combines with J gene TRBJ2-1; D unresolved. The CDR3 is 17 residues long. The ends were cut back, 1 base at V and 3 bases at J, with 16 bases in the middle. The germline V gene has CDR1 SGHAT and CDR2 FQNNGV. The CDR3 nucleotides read TGTGCCAGCAGCTTAGTCCCGGACCCCGTTGGCTACAATGAGCAGTTCTTC. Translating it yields CASSLVPDPVGYNEQFF.

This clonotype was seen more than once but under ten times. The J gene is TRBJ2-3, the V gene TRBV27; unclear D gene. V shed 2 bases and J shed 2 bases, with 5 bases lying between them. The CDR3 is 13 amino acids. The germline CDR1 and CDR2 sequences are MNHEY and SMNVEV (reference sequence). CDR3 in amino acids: CASSLVITDTQYF. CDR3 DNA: TGTGCCAGCAGTTTAGTGATCACAGATACGCAGTATTTT.

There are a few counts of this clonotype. CDR3 in DNA: TGTGCCAGCAGAACAGGGGGCACCTATGGCTACACCTTC. The encoded protein is CASRTGGTYGYTF. J is TRBJ1-2 and V is TRBV27; 9 bases line up with TRBD1. Germline V gene data show CDR1 as MNHEY and CDR2 as SMNVEV (reference sequence). Trimming removed 6 bases from V and 4 bases from J; junction bases left unmatched: 3. This CDR3 comprises 13 residues.

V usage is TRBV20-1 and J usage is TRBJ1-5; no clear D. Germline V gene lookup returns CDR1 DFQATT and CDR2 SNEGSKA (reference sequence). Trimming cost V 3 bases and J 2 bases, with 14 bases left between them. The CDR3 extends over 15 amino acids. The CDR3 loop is CSARSRETGNQPQHF. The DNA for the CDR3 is TGCAGTGCTAGGTCAAGGGAAACAGGCAATCAGCCCCAGCATTTT.

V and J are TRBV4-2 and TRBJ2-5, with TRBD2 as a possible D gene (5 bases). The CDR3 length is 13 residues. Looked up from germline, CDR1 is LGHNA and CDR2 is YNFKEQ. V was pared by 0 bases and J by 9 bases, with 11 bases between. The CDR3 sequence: CASSQEEGLAQYF. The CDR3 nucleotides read TGTGCCAGCAGCCAAGAGGAAGGACTTGCCCAGTACTTC.

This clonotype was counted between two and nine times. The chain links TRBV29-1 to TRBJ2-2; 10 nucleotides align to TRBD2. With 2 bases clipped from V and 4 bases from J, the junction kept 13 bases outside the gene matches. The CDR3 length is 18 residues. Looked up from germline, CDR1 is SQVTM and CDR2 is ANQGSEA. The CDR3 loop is CSVESPAGGPGGTGELFF. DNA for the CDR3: TGCAGCGTTGAATCTCCAGCGGGGGGGCCCGGTGGCACCGGGGAGCTGTTTTTT.

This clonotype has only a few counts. The CDR3 nucleotides read TGTGCCAGTAGTATCCAAGGACAGAGGAATGAAAAACTGTTTTTT. Protein product: CASSIQGQRNEKLFF. This chain joins TRBV19 and TRBJ1-4; D is perhaps TRBD1 (6 bases). Germline V gene sequence: CDR1 LNHDA, CDR2 SQIVND (reference sequence). The ends were cut back, 3 bases at V and 5 bases at J, with 13 bases in the middle. CDR3 size: 15 residues. The complete variable domain, with remaining parts taken from reference TRBV19 and TRBJ1-4, reads DGGITQSPKYLFRKEGQNVTLSCEQNLNHDAMYWYRQDPGQGLRLIYYSQIVNDFQKGDIAEGYSVSREKKESFPLTVTSAQKNPTAFYLCASSIQGQRNEKLFFGSGTQLSVL.

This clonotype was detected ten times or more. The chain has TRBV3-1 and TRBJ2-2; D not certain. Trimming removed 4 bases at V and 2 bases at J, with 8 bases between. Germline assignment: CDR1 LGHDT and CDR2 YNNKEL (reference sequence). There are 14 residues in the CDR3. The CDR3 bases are TGTGCCAGCAGCCTCCGTCAAAACACCGGGGAGCTGTTTTTT. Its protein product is CASSLRQNTGELFF.